This TCR beta chain was recorded in a study of blood T cells in healthy people across ages. CDR1 and CDR2 from the germline V gene are LGHDT and YNNKEL (reference sequence). CDR3 length equals 15 residues. The V and J ends lost 0 bases and 0 bases respectively, with 8 bases between them. Together with a sample-barcoded 5' primer, a J-beta primer mix was included in a second PCR lasting about 7 to 12 cycles. TCRdb ran MiXCR on the 5' RACE reads and lists one entry per CDR3 protein. The data show fewer than 900,000 distinct CDR3 sequences, roughly 43% seen once. There are a few counts of this clonotype.

The chain couples TRBV3-1 to TRBJ1-2; D unclear. Sample: blood. The TCR was taken from an older woman in good health. The CDR3 sequence is CASSQDGQTNYGYTF. In DNA form, the CDR3 reads TGTGCCAGCAGCCAAGATGGGCAGACTAACTATGGCTACACCTTC.